A single T cell receptor beta chain is shown here with its context. The sample holds a few counts of this clonotype. The antigen it recognizes is unknown. Mismatch with germline at one junction end may stem from a read error. The CDR3, from cysteine to phenylalanine, totals 15 residues. The entry retains the CDR3 DNA only, 45 bases that are in frame from base 1. Reading the germline V gene gives CDR1 ENHRY and CDR2 SYGVKD. The sample belongs to a study of molecular identifiers for immune sequencing clone quantification (dated 2018 in TCRdb). Background for the entire study: For a replicate experiment, the RNA from either about 20,000 or 100,000 naive CD8 T cells was divided into five aliquots, and four of those aliquots went on to sequencing. This methods study used CD8 T cells to benchmark TCR RNA copy counting and molecular-identifier clustering-based TCR repertoire sequencing (MIDCIRS). Beyond this particular receptor, the publication reports: In CMV-specific effector cells, clones with more than 20 RNA copies accounted for over 99% of molecules, whereas in naive cells such clones accounted for under 1%. The naive libraries included spiked-in Jurkat TCR RNA (more than nine copies' worth), and this Jurkat TCR RNA is not part of the donor repertoire. Highly expanded clone sizes could be underestimated because identical TCR molecules may share a barcode. Modeling gave about three recovered TCR RNA copies per cell versus 7.5 to 10 by digital PCR, implying approximately 32% capture efficiency. Even against a background of about a million naive CD8 T cells, spiked-in Jurkat TCR RNA amounting to a single cell's worth was reported to be detectable. Without barcode sub-clustering, chimeric consensus sequences inflated TCR diversity; chimeras reached as high as 47%.

Naive CD8 T cell libraries were made from about 20,000 to 1,000,000 sorted cells using 10%, 30% or 50% of purified RNA. Naive CD8 T cells were FACS-sorted as CD8+CD4-CCR7+CD45RA+ on a BD FACSAria II into RLT Plus buffer. To test detection sensitivity, Jurkat RNA equal to approximately ten TCR copies was added to samples of about 20,000-1,000,000 naive CD8 T cells. Enrichment of CD8 T cells was done with RosetteSep CD8+ T Cell Enrichment Cocktail plus Ficoll-Paque, and ACK red cell lysis came afterward. Libraries came from PCR. The data were produced on an Illumina HiSeq 4000. Bulk TCR libraries were made following a previously described method, with the TCR primers given in Table S5. Purification of total RNA was performed with the Qiagen AllPrep DNA/RNA kit. Before any analysis, reads coming from multiple sequencing runs of the same library were combined into one pool. The paper's processing steps were these. Only reads with exact TCR constant sequence were kept, trimmed to 150 nt, and grouped by their 12-nt molecular barcodes. Reads inside each barcode group were sub-clustered using a 15% Levenshtein threshold, and a quality-weighted consensus sequence was constructed for each RNA molecule. Non-functional sequences were discarded, and so were lower-count sequences lying one edit away from another sequence. Based on a fit of two negative binomial distributions, barcode sub-clusters having less than 20% of the maximum read count were discarded. TCRdb took the public reads, trimmed them with fastp at Q25, ran MiXCR for clone calling and kept in-frame beta chains. One record per CDR3 amino acid sequence lists the most common genes and DNA. The authors' filters were not applied to this entry. The sample profile shows tens of thousands of distinct CDR3 sequences; 15% to 20% of them were found once. The biggest ten clones account for roughly 0.99% of the sample.

The receptor comes from a human donor in good health. Some libraries in this study had Jurkat cell RNA spiked in. The rearrangement joined TRBV10-3 to TRBJ2-3; the D gene lacks a confident call. The sequencing input was naive CD8+ T cells from blood, with Jurkat cell RNA spiked in. The sample's cell subset or site, from its label and the paper: FACS-sorted CD8+CD4-CCR7+CD45RA+ naive T cells. The CDR3 protein: CAISESGLNTDTQCF. The nucleotides are TGTGCCATCAGTGAGTCTGGGCTCAACACAGATACGCAGTGTTTT.